One sample yielded the 6 T cell receptor beta chains listed below, sequenced in a study of blood T cell repertoires in COVID-19. TCRdb's copy holds only in-frame clones and misses some; the assay was immunoSEQ multiplex PCR. Of 95,000 to 150,000 clones in the sample, roughly 85% were seen once. Sequenced material: peripheral blood. The receptor set was obtained from a woman of 80 years or more with COVID-19, enrolled during active disease.

The chain couples TRBV7-9 to TRBJ2-7; 9 bases agree with TRBD1. The germline gives CDR1 SEHNR, CDR2 FQNEAQ (reference sequence). The CDR3 spans 16 residues. V shed 0 bases and J 5 bases; nucleotides not matched to a gene: 8. The CDR3 bases are TGTGCCAGCAGCTTAGCAATCACAGGGGGCGCGGACGAGCAGTACTTC. Protein sequence: CASSLAITGGADEQYF.

This clone was counted a single time. CDR3 DNA sequence: TGTGCCACCCTGGGGAGCTACTCCTATGGCTACACCTTC. It translates to CATLGSYSYGYTF. This sequence joins TRBV12-3 or TRBV12-4 and TRBJ1-2; D unclear. Trimming cost V 10 bases and J 4 bases, with 16 bases left between them. This CDR3 region has 13 residues.

The chain recombines TRBV6-2 or TRBV6-3 with TRBJ1-6, with 7 bases matching TRBD1. V lost 5 bases, J lost 9 bases, and 10 bases stayed unmatched. Germline assignment: CDR1 MNHEY and CDR2 SVGEGT. The CDR3 has 15 amino acids. CDR3 nucleotide sequence: TGTGCCAGCAGTGACCGGACAGGAACTGGTTCACCCCTCCACTTT. Translating gives CASSDRTGTGSPLHF.

This clone was recorded once. This CDR3 is CASSPPPRTGGEQYF. The CDR3 bases are TGTGCCAGCTCACCCCCACCCCGGACAGGGGGCGAGCAGTACTTC. This sequence joins TRBV18 and TRBJ2-7; 10 nucleotides align to TRBD1. Germline CDR1 is KGHSH and CDR2 is LQKENI. The CDR3 has 15 residues. J was trimmed by 6 bases and V by 3 bases; bases with no gene match: 8.

V gene TRBV9 combines with J gene TRBJ1-1; weak D call: TRBD1 (6 bases). The CDR3 runs to 16 residues. The V and J ends lost 3 bases and 1 base respectively, with 16 bases between them. Per the germline V gene, CDR1 is SGDLS and CDR2 is YYNGEE. Here the CDR3 reads CASSGGRGTKNTEAFF. Here the CDR3 DNA reads TGTGCCAGCAGCGGCGGTAGAGGGACAAAGAACACTGAAGCTTTCTTT.

This clone was found a few times. V usage is TRBV4-1 and J usage is TRBJ2-3; 12 bases agree with TRBD2. Germline values: CDR1 MGHRA, CDR2 YSYEKL. The CDR3 has 17 residues. J gave up 2 bases and V 4 bases, and 7 bases lay outside the gene matches. Here the CDR3 DNA reads TGCGCCAGCAGCCGTGCCGGACTAGCGGGATACACAGATACGCAGTATTTT. Amino acid sequence: CASSRAGLAGYTDTQYF.